These 11 T cell receptor beta chains share one sample of origin, sequenced in a study of cytomegalovirus exposure and HLA in healthy donors. The PCR had 60 Vbeta and 13 Jbeta primers. Data came from immunoSEQ multiplex PCR; TCRdb stores just in-frame clones and leaves some out. The data hold around 130,000 clones, with 75% to 85% observed a single time. Sequenced sample: PBMCs. Receptors were obtained from a woman in her thirties or forties in good health and CMV-seropositive.

As for this clone: An end of the junction differs from the germline gene, which may be a read error. The genes are TRBV5-6 and TRBJ1-2; TRBD1 matches at 8 bases. CDR3 length: 12 amino acids. The germline V gene encodes CDR1 SGHDT and CDR2 YYEEEE. CDR3 DNA: TGTGCCAGCAGGATGACAGGGGCGAGGGACGACTTC. Translated: CASRMTGARDDF.

This clone came up a few times. The chain recombines TRBV7-9 with TRBJ2-5, with D tentatively TRBD1 (6 bases). This CDR3 contains 12 residues. Germline lookup yields CDR1 SEHNR and CDR2 FQNEAQ (reference sequence). The V end lost 4 bases, the J end lost 5 bases, and 8 bases lay between the germline ends. The CDR3 here is CASSSGQETQYF. Here the CDR3 DNA reads TGTGCCAGCAGCTCAGGACAGGAGACCCAGTACTTC.

The sample holds a few counts of this clone. The chain has TRBV6-5 and TRBJ1-2; D gene unclear. The CDR3 covers 13 residues. Germline assignment: CDR1 MNHEY and CDR2 SVGAGI. Trimming pared 6 bases from V and 3 bases from J, leaving 11 bases between. DNA of the CDR3: TGTGCCAGCAGGGACGGAGGAGACTATGGCTACACCTTC. Encoded protein: CASRDGGDYGYTF.

The J gene is TRBJ1-1, the V gene TRBV7-8; D is undetermined. Germline CDR1 is SGHVS and CDR2 is FQNEAQ. The V gene lost 0 bases and the J gene lost 1 base, with 12 bases spanning the gap. CDR3 length: 16 residues. The CDR3 sequence is CASSLARRVRNTEAFF. DNA of the CDR3: TGTGCCAGCAGCTTAGCGAGACGGGTCAGGAACACTGAAGCTTTCTTT.

The chain combines TRBV9 with TRBJ2-3; a weak D match, TRBD1 (6 bases). Trimming removed 3 bases from V and 0 bases from J, with 11 bases in between. The V gene's germline CDR1 is SGDLS and CDR2 YYNGEE. This CDR3 is built from 15 residues. The CDR3 reads CASSAEDSSTDTQYF. CDR3 sequence (DNA): TGTGCCAGCAGCGCAGAGGACAGTAGCACAGATACGCAGTATTTT.

This clone was recorded a few times. The chain couples TRBV30 to TRBJ1-3, with 7 bases fitting TRBD1. The ends lost 2 bases at V and 0 bases at J; junction bases unmatched: 1. The germline V gene encodes CDR1 GTSNPN and CDR2 SVGIG (reference sequence). The CDR3 is 14 residues long. This chain's CDR3 is CAWSTGDSGNTIYF. The DNA for the CDR3 is TGTGCCTGGAGTACAGGGGACTCTGGAAACACCATATATTTT. Filled out from reference TRBV30 and TRBJ1-3, the complete variable domain reads SQTIHQWPATLVQPVGSPLSLECTVEGTSNPNLYWYRQAAGRGLQLLFYSVGIGQISSEVPQNLSASRPQDRQFILSSKKLLLSDSGFYLCAWSTGDSGNTIYFGEGSWLTVV.

Details on this clone: The junction shows a germline mismatch at one end, possibly a read error. J is TRBJ1-2 and V is TRBV28, with D hard to call. The CDR3 is made up of 10 amino acids. Germline CDR1 reads MDHEN; CDR2 reads SYDVKM. In nucleotides, the CDR3 is TGTGCCAGCAGTAACAATGGCTACACCTTC. As protein: CASSNNGYTF.

The chain links TRBV2 to TRBJ1-2; D call uncertain. The CDR3 extends over 11 amino acids. V lost 6 bases to trimming and J lost 8 bases, with 10 bases between them. CDR1 is SNHLY and CDR2 is FYNNEI in the germline V gene. CDR3 sequence: CASSEVEGYTF. CDR3 nucleotides: TGTGCCAGCAGCGAGGTGGAAGGCTACACCTTC.

The chain links TRBV15 to TRBJ1-1; maybe TRBD1 (6 bases). The V end lost 5 bases, the J end lost 0 bases, and 13 bases lay between the germline ends. The CDR3 is 15 residues long. Germline CDR1 is LNHNV and CDR2 is YYDKDF (reference sequence). Written as DNA, the CDR3 is TGTGCCACCAGCCCCAGTACAGGGCTGAACACTGAAGCTTTCTTT. This encodes CATSPSTGLNTEAFF.

This clone was seen just once. The chain employs TRBV30 and TRBJ1-1; no reliable D call. Trimming pared 0 bases from V and 7 bases from J, leaving 12 bases between. Germline CDR1 GTSNPN, CDR2 SVGIG (reference sequence). The CDR3 has 13 residues. The CDR3 reads CAWSVAQNCEAFF. CDR3 bases: TGTGCCTGGAGTGTAGCGCAGAATTGTGAAGCTTTCTTT.

The V and J genes are TRBV19 and TRBJ1-5; D gene ambiguous. Germline loops: CDR1 LNHDA, CDR2 SQIVND (reference sequence). V was cut by 7 bases and J by 0 bases, with 16 bases left in between. The CDR3 runs to 16 residues. CDR3 residues: CASTPNQSGSNQPQHF. Here the CDR3 DNA reads TGTGCCAGTACCCCCAATCAGTCAGGTAGCAATCAGCCCCAGCATTTT. Full variable domain (remainder filled in from reference TRBV19 and TRBJ1-5): DGGITQSPKYLFRKEGQNVTLSCEQNLNHDAMYWYRQDPGQGLRLIYYSQIVNDFQKGDIAEGYSVSREKKESFPLTVTSAQKNPTAFYLCASTPNQSGSNQPQHFGDGTRLSIL.